This T cell receptor (beta chain) was sequenced in a study of PD-1 blockade in classical Hodgkin lymphoma. All the patients suffered relapse after autologous stem cell transplantation, and brentuximab vedotin exposure differed. The data were produced by immunoSEQ multiplex PCR, yet TCRdb's version contains in-frame clones alone and is incomplete. This table holds tens of thousands of clones, about nine tenths found once. General observations from the study: Prior therapy or disease activity may underlie the repertoire differences, whose causes remain undefined. Patients excluded were those beginning nivolumab under 1 year after ASCT. Patients newly diagnosed and complete responders had comparable baseline diversity. Baseline TCR diversity was reportedly lower in newly diagnosed patients than healthy donors.

Concerning this clone itself: Its antigen is currently unknown.

Germline trimming cut 5 bases from V and 4 bases from J; bases unmatched to any gene: 8. CDR3 length equals 15 residues. CDR1 is MNHEY, CDR2 SMNVEV, per germline (reference sequence). The chain combines TRBV27 with TRBJ2-1; 7 nucleotides align to TRBD1. This specimen consisted of peripheral blood mononuclear cells (PBMCs), obtained at baseline. This TCR was sampled from a human donor with classical Hodgkin lymphoma. CDR3 coding DNA: TGTGCCAGCAGTGAAATGACAGGGTGGTACAATGAGCAGTTCTTC. Translating gives CASSEMTGWYNEQFF.